Below, one T cell receptor beta chain is given with its context. As yet, its antigen is unknown. The sample is drawn from a study of OX40 agonist ivuxolimab in advanced cancers. General observations from the study: There was clonal expansion of CD4+ and CD8+ blood T cells by week 6 at 0.1 to 3.0 mg/kg. Fewer expanded clones were found on average in CD4+ than in CD8+ T cells.

Germline-derived CDR1 and CDR2 are MNHNY and SVGAGI (reference sequence). This CDR3 comprises 16 residues. Trimming removed 5 bases from V and 1 base from J; junction bases left unmatched: 8. Repertoires were generated with immunoSEQ multiplex PCR, while TCRdb's copy carries only in-frame clones and drops some. The table records about 98,000 clones, around 90% of them present only once. The TCR sequence derives from an adult with an advanced solid tumor such as melanoma, head and neck, liver or kidney cancer. This specimen was CD4+ or CD8+ T cells sorted from blood, taken in a trial of the OX40 agonist ivuxolimab. The chain carries TRBV6-6 and TRBJ1-3, with 7 nucleotides matching TRBD1. The CDR3 region has the DNA TGTGCCAGCAGTCCCCATCGACAGGGATCTGGAAACACCATATATTTT. It encodes CASSPHRQGSGNTIYF.